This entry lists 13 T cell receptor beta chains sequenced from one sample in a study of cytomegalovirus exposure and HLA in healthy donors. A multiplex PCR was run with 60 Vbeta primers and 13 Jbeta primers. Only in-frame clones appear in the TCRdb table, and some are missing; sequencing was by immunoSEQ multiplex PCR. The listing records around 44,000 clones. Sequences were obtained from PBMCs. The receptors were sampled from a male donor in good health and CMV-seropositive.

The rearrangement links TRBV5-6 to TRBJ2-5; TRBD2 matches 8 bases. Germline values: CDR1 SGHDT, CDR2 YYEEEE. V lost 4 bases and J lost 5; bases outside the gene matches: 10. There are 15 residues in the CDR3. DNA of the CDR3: TGTGCCAGCAGCGGCCTCGGGGGGGCGGGGGAGACCCAGTACTTC. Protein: CASSGLGGAGETQYF.

In DNA, the CDR3 is TGTGCCAGCCGTATTAGCGGCGCCGGGGACAATGAGCAGTTCTTC. Amino acids: CASRISGAGDNEQFF. The V gene is TRBV2, the J gene TRBJ2-1; possible D gene TRBD2, 6 bases. Germline V lookup: CDR1 SNHLY, CDR2 FYNNEI. The CDR3 is 15 amino acids. Trimming pared 8 bases from V and 5 bases from J, leaving 19 bases between.

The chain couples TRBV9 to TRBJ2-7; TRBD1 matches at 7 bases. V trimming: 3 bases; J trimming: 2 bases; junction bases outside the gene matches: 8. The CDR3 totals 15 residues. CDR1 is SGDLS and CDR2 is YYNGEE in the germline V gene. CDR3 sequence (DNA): TGTGCCAGCAGCGCTAGTCAGGGGGTTACCTACGAGCAGTACTTC. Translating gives CASSASQGVTYEQYF. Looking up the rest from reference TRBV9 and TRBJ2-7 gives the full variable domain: DSGVTQTPKHLITATGQRVTLRCSPRSGDLSVYWYQQSLDQGLQFLIQYYNGEERAKGNILERFSAQQFPDLHSELNLSSLELGDSALYFCASSASQGVTYEQYFGPGTRLTVT.

The CDR3 sequence: CSVGQGSGELFF. The CDR3 DNA reads TGCAGCGTTGGACAGGGGTCCGGGGAGCTGTTTTTT. This rearrangement joins TRBV29-1 to TRBJ2-2; 8 nucleotides match TRBD1. Germline assignment: CDR1 SQVTM and CDR2 ANQGSEA. V shed 4 bases, J shed 6 bases, and the junction held 1 base outside the gene matches. The CDR3 is made up of 12 amino acids.

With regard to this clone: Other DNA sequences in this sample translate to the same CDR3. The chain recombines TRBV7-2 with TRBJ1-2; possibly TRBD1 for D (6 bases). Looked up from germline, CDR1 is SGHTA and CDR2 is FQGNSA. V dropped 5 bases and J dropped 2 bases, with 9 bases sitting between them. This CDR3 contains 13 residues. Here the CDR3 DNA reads TGTGCCAGCAGCAGGACAGTCAACTATGGCTACACCTTC. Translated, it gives CASSRTVNYGYTF.

The CDR3 spells CASSQSLNQPQHF. The DNA of the CDR3 is TGCGCCAGCAGTCAATCCCTCAATCAGCCCCAGCATTTT. The chain combines TRBV23-1 with TRBJ1-5, with D unclear. TRBV23-1 is flagged as an ORF with uncertain function. V shed 0 bases and J shed 3 bases, with 3 bases lying between them. This CDR3 comprises 13 residues.

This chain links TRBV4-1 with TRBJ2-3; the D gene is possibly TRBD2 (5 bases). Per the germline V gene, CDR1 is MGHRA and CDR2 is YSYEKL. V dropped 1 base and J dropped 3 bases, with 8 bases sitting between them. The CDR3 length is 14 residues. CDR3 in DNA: TGCGCCAGCAGCCAAGGATCGGGAACAGATACGCAGTATTTT. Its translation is CASSQGSGTDTQYF.

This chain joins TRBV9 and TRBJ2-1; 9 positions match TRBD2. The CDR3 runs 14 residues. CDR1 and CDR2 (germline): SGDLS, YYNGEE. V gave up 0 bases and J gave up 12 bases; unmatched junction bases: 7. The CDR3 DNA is TGTGCCAGCAGCGTAGTTGGTAGCGGGGGTGTGCAGTTCTTC. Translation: CASSVVGSGGVQFF.

The CDR3 loop is CASTQSYEQYF. The CDR3 DNA follows: TGTGCCAGCACCCAATCCTACGAGCAGTACTTC. This chain uses TRBV6-1 with TRBJ2-5; the D is unclear. Near its end, the DNA agrees better with TRBJ2-7, so the J call may be wrong. CDR1 and CDR2 (germline): MNHNS, SASEGT. The CDR3 is 11 residues long.

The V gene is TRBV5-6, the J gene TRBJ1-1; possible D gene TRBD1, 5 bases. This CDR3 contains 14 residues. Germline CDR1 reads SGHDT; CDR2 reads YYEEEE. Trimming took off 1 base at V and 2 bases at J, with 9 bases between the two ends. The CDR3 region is CASSLNGANTEAFF. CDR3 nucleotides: TGTGCCAGCAGCTTGAATGGGGCCAACACTGAAGCTTTCTTT.

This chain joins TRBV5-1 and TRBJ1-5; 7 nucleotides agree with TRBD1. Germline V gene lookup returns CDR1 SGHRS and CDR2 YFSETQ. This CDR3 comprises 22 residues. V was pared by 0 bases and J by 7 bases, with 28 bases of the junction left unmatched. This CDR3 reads CASSLASEVLTGRMVRPQPQHF. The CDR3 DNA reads TGCGCCAGCAGCTTGGCCTCTGAGGTCTTGACAGGGAGGATGGTGAGGCCCCAGCCCCAGCATTTT.

CDR3 sequence (DNA): TGTGCCAGCAGCTTAGAGCGGGGGAATGCGCAGTACTTC. This encodes CASSLERGNAQYF. The genes are TRBV13 and TRBJ2-7; the match to TRBD2 covers 8 bases. With V trimmed by 1 base and J by 9 bases, 5 bases remained unmatched. Germline values: CDR1 PRHDT, CDR2 FYEKMQ (reference sequence). This CDR3 spans 13 amino acids. Full variable domain (outside the CDR3, taken from reference TRBV13 and TRBJ2-7): AAGVIQSPRHLIKEKRETATLKCYPIPRHDTVYWYQQGPGQDPQFLISFYEKMQSDKGSIPDRFSAQQFSDYHSELNMSSLELGDSALYFCASSLERGNAQYFGPGTRLTVT.

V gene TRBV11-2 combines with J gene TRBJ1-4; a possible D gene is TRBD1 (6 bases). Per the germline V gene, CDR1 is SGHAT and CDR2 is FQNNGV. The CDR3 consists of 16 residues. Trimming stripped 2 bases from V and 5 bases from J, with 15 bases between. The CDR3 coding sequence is TGTGCCAGCAGCTTAAGTTTTGTACAGGGAAATGAAAAACTGTTTTTT. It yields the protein CASSLSFVQGNEKLFF. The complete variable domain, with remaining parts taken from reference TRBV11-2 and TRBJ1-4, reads EAGVAQSPRYKIIEKRQSVAFWCNPISGHATLYWYQQILGQGPKLLIQFQNNGVVDDSQLPKDRFSAERLKGVDSTLKIQPAKLEDSAVYLCASSLSFVQGNEKLFFGSGTQLSVL.